These 13 T cell receptor beta chains were all obtained from the same sample, sequenced in a study of PD-1 blockade in classical Hodgkin lymphoma. The time point here: cycle 4 day 1 (C4D1), after less than seven weeks of nivolumab. Every patient was affected by relapse after autologous stem cell transplantation, while exposure to brentuximab vedotin was not uniform. Generated by immunoSEQ multiplex PCR, the TCRdb table keeps only in-frame clones and is missing some. The repertoire holds roughly 7,100 clones, 65% to 90% seen once, with 35% to 45% in the top ten. Sequencing used peripheral blood mononuclear cells (PBMCs), obtained before the fourth cycle of nivolumab. These receptors were collected from a human donor with classical Hodgkin lymphoma.

Details on this clone: The junction and the germline gene differ at one end; a read error may be behind it. V and J are TRBV5-5 and TRBJ1-2; D possibly corresponds to TRBD1 (5 bases). Per germline, CDR1 SGHKS and CDR2 YYEKEE (reference sequence). The length of the CDR3 is 17 residues. The CDR3 protein is CASSARSSGRGSPASYF. DNA for the CDR3: TGTGCCAGCAGCGCTAGATCCTCGGGGAGGGGCTCCCCTGCCTCCTACTTC.

The rearrangement links TRBV15 to TRBJ1-5, with a tentative D call TRBD1 (6 bases). The CDR3 length is 15 residues. V gave up 2 bases and J gave up 0 bases, with 8 bases separating them. Germline CDR1 is LNHNV and CDR2 is YYDKDF (reference sequence). The CDR3 here is CATSRTGNSNQPQHF. The CDR3 DNA is TGTGCCACCAGCAGAACAGGGAATAGCAATCAGCCCCAGCATTTT.

The V call is TRBV18, the J call TRBJ1-1; D ambiguous. With 2 bases removed from V and 5 bases from J, the gap between germline ends came to 15 bases. CDR3 length: 15 residues. The germline V gene has CDR1 KGHSH and CDR2 LQKENI. CDR3 loop: CASSPRNTRETEAFF. CDR3 bases: TGTGCCAGCTCACCAAGGAACACCCGGGAGACTGAAGCTTTCTTT.

The V gene is TRBV27, the J gene TRBJ1-3; tentatively, D is TRBD1 (6 bases). CDR3 length equals 15 residues. The germline V gene has CDR1 MNHEY and CDR2 SMNVEV (reference sequence). Trimming cost V 6 bases and J 2 bases, with 14 bases left between them. The CDR3 DNA reads as TGTGCCAGCAGCTTAAGTTACAGGGCTGGAAACACCATATATTTT. Translating gives CASSLSYRAGNTIYF.

The chain recombines TRBV27 with TRBJ1-6, with TRBD1 matching over 9 bases. This CDR3 spans 16 amino acids. Germline V gene lookup returns CDR1 MNHEY and CDR2 SMNVEV (reference sequence). With 2 bases clipped from V and 6 bases from J, the junction kept 5 bases outside the gene matches. CDR3 bases: TGTGCCAGCAGTTTAGGGACAGGGACCCGTAATTCACCCCTCCACTTT. It yields the protein CASSLGTGTRNSPLHF.

The chain employs TRBV2 and TRBJ2-5; D is undetermined. CDR1 and CDR2 from the germline V gene are SNHLY and FYNNEI. The CDR3 totals 12 residues. The ends were cut back, 0 bases at V and 9 bases at J, with 8 bases in the middle. The CDR3 loop is CASSEATPAQYF. CDR3 bases: TGTGCCAGCAGTGAAGCGACGCCGGCCCAGTACTTC.

This chain uses TRBV11-3 with TRBJ2-4; TRBD1 is a possible D gene (6 bases). Trimming cost V 5 bases and J 8 bases, with 22 bases left between them. CDR3 length: 16 residues. Germline V gene sequence: CDR1 SGHNT, CDR2 YENEEA. The CDR3 loop reads CASSPGQWAKEDIQYF. The CDR3 DNA reads TGTGCCAGCAGCCCAGGACAGTGGGCGAAGGAGGACATTCAGTACTTC.

This chain uses TRBV2 with TRBJ1-2; no reliable D call. The length of the CDR3 is 14 residues. Deletions cut 3 bases from V and 2 bases from J, with 10 bases between. Germline V gene lookup returns CDR1 SNHLY and CDR2 FYNNEI. The DNA of the CDR3 is TGTGCCAGCAGTGACGGAAACACCAACTATGGCTACACCTTC. As protein: CASSDGNTNYGYTF.

This chain links TRBV7-2 with TRBJ1-2, with 8 bases aligning to TRBD1. Trimming removed 1 base from V and 4 bases from J; junction bases left unmatched: 8. This CDR3 is 16 amino acids long. Germline V gene sequence: CDR1 SGHTA, CDR2 FQGNSA. CDR3 region: CASSLGGTGYTYGYTF. The CDR3, as DNA: TGTGCCAGCAGCTTAGGTGGGACAGGTTACACCTATGGCTACACCTTC.

The chain recombines TRBV27 with TRBJ2-3; TRBD2 aligns across 9 bases. Germline V gene sequence: CDR1 MNHEY, CDR2 SMNVEV (reference sequence). After removal of 9 bases from V and 9 bases from J, the junction contained 7 bases not matched to a gene. The CDR3 length is 12 residues. The CDR3 DNA is TGTGCCAGTCGAGCGGGGGGAGTAACGCAGTATTTT. This translates into CASRAGGVTQYF.

Turning to this clone: Other DNA sequences of this sample code for an identical CDR3. The genes are TRBV30 and TRBJ1-1, with D uncertain. The V gene's germline CDR1 is GTSNPN and CDR2 SVGIG (reference sequence). There are 11 residues in the CDR3. The CDR3 reads CAVGVNTEAFF. CDR3 sequence (DNA): TGTGCTGTTGGGGTGAACACTGAAGCTTTCTTT.

A single count supports this clone. This chain links TRBV19 with TRBJ1-1; tentatively, D is TRBD1 (5 bases). Per germline, CDR1 LNHDA and CDR2 SQIVND (reference sequence). V was pared by 7 bases and J by 1 base, with 7 bases between. The CDR3 sequence is 12 residues long. CDR3 sequence: CASKGQNTEAFF. CDR3 DNA: TGTGCCAGTAAAGGACAGAACACTGAAGCTTTCTTT.

This clone was seen a single time. This rearrangement joins TRBV4-1 to TRBJ2-2; TRBD2 agrees at 7 bases. CDR3 length equals 15 residues. Germline trimming cut 1 base from V and 5 bases from J; bases unmatched to any gene: 4. The V gene's germline CDR1 is MGHRA and CDR2 YSYEKL. DNA of the CDR3: TGCGCCAGCAGCCAAGGGACTAGTAGGACCGGGGAGCTGTTTTTT. Its translation: CASSQGTSRTGELFF.